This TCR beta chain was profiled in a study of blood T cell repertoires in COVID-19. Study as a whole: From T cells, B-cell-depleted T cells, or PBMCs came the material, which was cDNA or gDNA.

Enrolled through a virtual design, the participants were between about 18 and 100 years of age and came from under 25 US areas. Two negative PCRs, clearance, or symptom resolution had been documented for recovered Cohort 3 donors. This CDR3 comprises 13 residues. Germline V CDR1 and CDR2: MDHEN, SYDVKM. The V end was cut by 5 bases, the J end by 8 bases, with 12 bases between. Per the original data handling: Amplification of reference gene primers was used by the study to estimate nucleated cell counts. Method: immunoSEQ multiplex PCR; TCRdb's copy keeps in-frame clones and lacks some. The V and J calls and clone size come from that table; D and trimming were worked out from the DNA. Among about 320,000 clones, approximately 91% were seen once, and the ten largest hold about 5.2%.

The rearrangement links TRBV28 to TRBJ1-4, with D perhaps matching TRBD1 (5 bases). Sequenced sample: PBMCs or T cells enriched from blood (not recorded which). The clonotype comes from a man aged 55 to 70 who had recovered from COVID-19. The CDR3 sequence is CASSLVQEEKLFF. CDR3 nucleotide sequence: TGTGCCAGCAGTCTAGTACAGGAAGAAAAACTGTTTTTT. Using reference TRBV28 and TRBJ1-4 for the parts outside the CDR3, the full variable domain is DVKVTQSSRYLVKRTGEKVFLECVQDMDHENMFWYRQDPGLGLRLIYFSYDVKMKEKGDIPEGYSVSREKKERFSLILESASTNQTSMYLCASSLVQEEKLFFGSGTQLSVL.